These 26 T cell receptor beta chains were all obtained from the same sample, sequenced in a study of CD8 T cell repertoires and HIV-1 epitope variants. No antigen has been identified for these receptors. Sequencing was performed with immunoSEQ multiplex PCR; in TCRdb, only in-frame clones are kept and a portion is missing. The table includes some 6,000 clones, about 68% detected once. Input material: cultured CD8+ T cells derived from PBMCs. Source of these receptors: a male donor with HIV.

This clone was observed once. The J gene is TRBJ2-3, the V gene TRBV6-4, with 9 bases fitting TRBD2. This CDR3 spans 17 amino acids. The germline gives CDR1 MRHNA, CDR2 SNTAGT. V lost 7 bases to trimming and J lost 3 bases; unmatched junction nucleotides: 14. In DNA form, the CDR3 reads TGTGCCAGCATCCCTCGCTCGCGGGGGGGTACGACAGATACGCAGTATTTT. Its protein product is CASIPRSRGGTTDTQYF.

This chain links TRBV4-1 with TRBJ2-7, with D possibly being TRBD1 (5 bases). The CDR3 is 16 amino acids. CDR1 is MGHRA, CDR2 YSYEKL, per germline. The V end was cut by 0 bases, the J end by 4 bases, with 16 bases between. DNA of the CDR3: TGCGCCAGCAGCCAAGAAGTGGCGAGGACATCATACGAGCAGTACTTC. Its translation is CASSQEVARTSYEQYF.

In its sample, this clone was seen a few times. The J gene is TRBJ2-7, the V gene TRBV28, with D perhaps TRBD1 (5 bases). Germline CDR1 is MDHEN and CDR2 is SYDVKM. The V end was cut by 2 bases, the J end by 1 base, with 9 bases between. CDR3 size: 14 residues. The CDR3 nucleotides are TGTGCCAGCAGTTTAGGACAAGGATCCTACGAGCAGTACTTC. Translation gives CASSLGQGSYEQYF.

In this sample, this clone is medium-sized. The chain recombines TRBV7-9 with TRBJ1-6, with 8 positions matching TRBD1. Germline V CDR1 and CDR2: SEHNR, FQNEAQ (reference sequence). The CDR3 has 16 residues. V was clipped by 3 bases and J by 2 bases; unmatched bases: 3. DNA for the CDR3: TGTGCCAGCAGCTTGGACAGGGTAGCCTATAATTCACCCCTCCACTTT. The encoded protein is CASSLDRVAYNSPLHF.

J is TRBJ2-1 and V is TRBV7-9; 7 nucleotides match TRBD2. The CDR3 sequence is 17 residues long. Germline lookup yields CDR1 SEHNR and CDR2 FQNEAQ (reference sequence). Germline trimming cut 1 base from V and 3 bases from J; bases unmatched to any gene: 9. The CDR3 nucleotides read TGTGCCAGCAGCTTAGGCCCCGTGGGGGGGGGCTACAATGAGCAGTTCTTC. It translates to CASSLGPVGGGYNEQFF. The whole variable domain, remainder taken from reference TRBV7-9 and TRBJ2-1, is DTGVSQNPRHKITKRGQNVTFRCDPISEHNRLYWYRQTLGQGPEFLTYFQNEAQLEKSRLLSDRFSAERPKGSFSTLEIQRTEQGDSAMYLCASSLGPVGGGYNEQFFGPGTRLTVL.

This clone was detected once. This chain connects TRBV28 to TRBJ1-4; the D gene is possibly TRBD1 (5 bases). The CDR3 is 13 residues long. Germline assignment: CDR1 MDHEN and CDR2 SYDVKM. V lost 5 bases, J lost 7 bases, and 11 bases lay in between. The CDR3 here is CASSPPGGEKLFF. CDR3 DNA: TGTGCCAGCAGTCCGCCTGGGGGTGAAAAACTGTTTTTT.

The chain has TRBV4-2 and TRBJ2-1, with 9 bases lining up with TRBD1. With 0 bases clipped from V and 8 bases from J, the junction kept 2 bases outside the gene matches. Germline-derived CDR1 and CDR2 are LGHNA and YNFKEQ. This CDR3 region has 14 residues. CDR3 nucleotide sequence: TGTGCCAGCAGCCAAGAGGACAGGGGATATGAGCAGTTCTTC. Translating it yields CASSQEDRGYEQFF.

Only a few counts were recorded for this clone. The chain has TRBV5-4 and TRBJ1-2; no clear D gene. V gave up 0 bases and J gave up 3 bases, with 6 bases separating them. The CDR3 contains 13 residues. Germline V CDR1 and CDR2: SGHNT, YYREEE (reference sequence). Here the CDR3 DNA reads TGTGCCAGCAGCTTGGGTATTGACTATGGCTACACCTTC. Protein sequence: CASSLGIDYGYTF.

CDR3 region: CASSGGLRGTDTQYF. For the CDR3, the DNA is TGTGCCAGCAGTGGAGGACTCCGGGGCACAGATACGCAGTATTTT. The J gene is TRBJ2-3, the V gene TRBV28; tentatively, D is TRBD2 (5 bases). The V and J ends lost 5 bases and 1 base respectively, with 13 bases between them. CDR1 and CDR2 (germline): MDHEN, SYDVKM. The CDR3 is 15 residues long. The entire variable domain, with the rest obtained from reference TRBV28 and TRBJ2-3, is as follows: DVKVTQSSRYLVKRTGEKVFLECVQDMDHENMFWYRQDPGLGLRLIYFSYDVKMKEKGDIPEGYSVSREKKERFSLILESASTNQTSMYLCASSGGLRGTDTQYFGPGTRLTVL.

There are a few counts of this clone. The V call is TRBV7-6, the J call TRBJ2-7; D is ambiguous. V lost 1 base, J lost 7 bases, and 11 bases lay in between. The CDR3 is 13 residues long. Per germline, CDR1 SGHVS and CDR2 FNYEAQ. In DNA, the CDR3 is TGTGCCAGCAGCTTAGTACTATCCGGAGAGCAGTACTTC. Protein product: CASSLVLSGEQYF.

This clone came up a few times. This chain uses TRBV4-1 with TRBJ1-6; D is unclear. Trimming pared 0 bases from V and 8 bases from J, leaving 14 bases between. This CDR3 spans 16 amino acids. Germline V gene lookup returns CDR1 MGHRA and CDR2 YSYEKL. The CDR3 DNA sequence: TGCGCCAGCAGCCAAGAGGTGGCCCGACGGGATTCACCCCTCCACTTT. As protein: CASSQEVARRDSPLHF.

Only one count was recorded for this clone. The chain carries TRBV6-5 and TRBJ1-2; tentatively, D is TRBD1 (5 bases). V dropped 2 bases and J dropped 8 bases, with 15 bases sitting between them. The V gene's germline CDR1 is MNHEY and CDR2 SVGAGI. The length of the CDR3 is 14 residues. The CDR3 DNA reads as TGTGCCAGCAGTTACCAAGGAGGGGCCGGGGGCTACACCTTC. Amino acids: CASSYQGGAGGYTF.

The chain carries TRBV5-6 and TRBJ1-1, with D hard to call. The CDR3 has 17 amino acids. V was pared by 4 bases and J by 7 bases, with 26 bases between. Per the germline V gene, CDR1 is SGHDT and CDR2 is YYEEEE. CDR3 DNA sequence: TGTGCCAGCAGCCCAATCGAGGACTGGACTGGAAGGGATGAAGCTTTCTTT. Protein sequence: CASSPIEDWTGRDEAFF.

This chain uses TRBV7-6 with TRBJ2-5; 13 nucleotides match TRBD2. Germline trimming cut 3 bases from V and 4 bases from J; bases unmatched to any gene: 8. The germline gives CDR1 SGHVS, CDR2 FNYEAQ. This CDR3 has 17 residues. In nucleotides, the CDR3 is TGTGCCAGCAGCTTGTGCGGGACTAGCGGGATCCGAGAGACCCAGTACTTC. Protein sequence: CASSLCGTSGIRETQYF.

The chain uses TRBV5-6 and TRBJ2-1; no clear D. The CDR3 is 14 amino acids. Germline CDR1 reads SGHDT; CDR2 reads YYEEEE. The V end lost 4 bases, the J end lost 4 bases, and 12 bases lay between the germline ends. The chain's CDR3 is CASSVAFGYNEQFF. In DNA form, the CDR3 reads TGTGCCAGCAGCGTCGCGTTTGGGTACAATGAGCAGTTCTTC.

This chain uses TRBV19 with TRBJ1-5, with no clear D. Germline V lookup: CDR1 LNHDA, CDR2 SQIVND (reference sequence). The CDR3 sequence is 14 residues long. Trimming left V 7 bases short and J 2 bases short, with 12 bases between. The CDR3 sequence: CASTIFNGNQPQHF. The CDR3 DNA is TGTGCCAGTACTATTTTTAATGGCAATCAGCCCCAGCATTTT. Together with reference TRBV19 and TRBJ1-5, the CDR3 gives the full variable domain: DGGITQSPKYLFRKEGQNVTLSCEQNLNHDAMYWYRQDPGQGLRLIYYSQIVNDFQKGDIAEGYSVSREKKESFPLTVTSAQKNPTAFYLCASTIFNGNQPQHFGDGTRLSIL.

The chain couples TRBV11-3 to TRBJ2-3; 16 nucleotides line up with TRBD2. V lost 3 bases, J lost 2 bases, and 2 bases stayed unmatched. This CDR3 has 17 amino acids. The germline V gene has CDR1 SGHNT and CDR2 YENEEA. CDR3 bases: TGTGCCAGCAGCTTGGGACTAGCGGGAGGGCCCACAGATACGCAGTATTTT. It yields the protein CASSLGLAGGPTDTQYF.

V is TRBV27 and J is TRBJ2-7; D possibly corresponds to TRBD1 (6 bases). Looked up from germline, CDR1 is MNHEY and CDR2 is SMNVEV (reference sequence). The length of the CDR3 is 15 residues. The V end lost 5 bases, the J end lost 1 base, and 15 bases lay between the germline ends. CDR3 sequence: CASSPPGGASYEQYF. The CDR3 DNA reads as TGTGCCAGCAGTCCCCCTGGGGGCGCGTCCTACGAGCAGTACTTC.

The genes are TRBV7-2 and TRBJ2-1; 7 nucleotides line up with TRBD1. V lost 5 bases to trimming and J lost 6 bases; unmatched junction nucleotides: 13. In germline, CDR1 is SGHTA, CDR2 FQGNSA. The CDR3 is 16 amino acids. CDR3 bases: TGTGCCAGCAGCCCTAGGGGGCGAGCGGAGCCCAATGAGCAGTTCTTC. This codes for CASSPRGRAEPNEQFF.

J is TRBJ1-5 and V is TRBV9; TRBD1 aligns across 9 bases. CDR1 is SGDLS, CDR2 YYNGEE, per germline. The length of the CDR3 is 16 residues. Unmatched junction bases numbered 7, after V lost 0 bases and J lost 6 bases. In DNA, the CDR3 is TGTGCCAGCAGCGTAGATTCGACAGGGGGAGGTCAGCCCCAGCATTTT. Encoded protein: CASSVDSTGGGQPQHF.

The genes are TRBV14 and TRBJ2-1; D might be TRBD2 (6 bases). The CDR3 length is 15 residues. Germline CDR1 and CDR2: SGHDN and FVKESK. V lost 5 bases and J lost 10, with 21 bases in between. The CDR3 here is CASSDPGRSSGEQFF. CDR3 coding DNA: TGTGCCAGCAGCGACCCGGGGAGGTCATCGGGAGAGCAGTTCTTC.

V usage is TRBV25-1 and J usage is TRBJ1-1; a possible D gene is TRBD1 (6 bases). Germline values: CDR1 MGHDK, CDR2 SYGVNS. This CDR3 contains 16 residues. The ends were cut back, 3 bases at V and 0 bases at J, with 14 bases in the middle. DNA for the CDR3: TGTGCCAGCAGTGATTGGGGGCAGGGACTGAACACTGAAGCTTTCTTT. It codes for CASSDWGQGLNTEAFF.

This chain's CDR3 is CAWSVRGLQPQHF. The CDR3, as DNA: TGTGCCTGGAGTGTACGTGGTCTTCAGCCCCAGCATTTT. This chain connects TRBV30 to TRBJ1-5, with D unresolved. V was cut by 0 bases and J by 6 bases, with 9 bases left in between. CDR1 GTSNPN and CDR2 SVGIG come from the germline V gene (reference sequence). This CDR3 is 13 amino acids long.

The chain is built from TRBV9 and TRBJ1-1; the match to TRBD1 covers 7 bases. CDR1 is SGDLS and CDR2 is YYNGEE in the germline V gene. The trim removed 5 bases at V and 5 bases at J, leaving 6 bases unmatched. This CDR3 comprises 13 residues. The CDR3 sequence: CASSDDRETEAFF. The CDR3 DNA reads TGTGCCAGCAGTGATGACAGGGAAACTGAAGCTTTCTTT.

The sample holds a few counts of this clone. This sequence joins TRBV27 and TRBJ2-7; 9 nucleotides match TRBD1. The CDR3 spans 12 residues. After removal of 5 bases from V and 7 bases from J, the junction contained 3 bases not matched to a gene. Germline V gene sequence: CDR1 MNHEY, CDR2 SMNVEV (reference sequence). DNA of the CDR3: TGTGCCAGCAGTAGGACAGGGGTAGAGCAGTACTTC. Amino acids: CASSRTGVEQYF.

The CDR3 region has the DNA TGCGCCAGCAGCTTATATGGGGGCACTGAAGCTTTCTTT. Translation: CASSLYGGTEAFF. The V call is TRBV5-1, the J call TRBJ1-1; possibly TRBD1 for D (5 bases). CDR3 length equals 13 residues. Germline V gene lookup returns CDR1 SGHRS and CDR2 YFSETQ. V was trimmed by 2 bases and J by 4 bases, leaving 9 bases between them.